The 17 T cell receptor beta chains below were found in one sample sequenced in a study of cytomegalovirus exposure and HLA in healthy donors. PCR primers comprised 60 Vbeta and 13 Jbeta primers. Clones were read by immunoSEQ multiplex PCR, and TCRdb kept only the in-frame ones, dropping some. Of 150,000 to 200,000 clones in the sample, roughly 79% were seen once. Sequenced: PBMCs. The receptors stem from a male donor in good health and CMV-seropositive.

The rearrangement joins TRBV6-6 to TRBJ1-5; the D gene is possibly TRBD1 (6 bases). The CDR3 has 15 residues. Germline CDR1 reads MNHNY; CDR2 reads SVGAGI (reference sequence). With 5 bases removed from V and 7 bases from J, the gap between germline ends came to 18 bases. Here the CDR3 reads CASSALGTKDQPQHF. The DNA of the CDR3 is TGTGCCAGCAGTGCCCTAGGGACAAAAGACCAGCCCCAGCATTTT.

The CDR3 sequence is CAWSVGRGNTIYF. The CDR3 region has the DNA TGTGCCTGGAGTGTGGGCCGGGGAAACACCATATATTTT. This chain links TRBV30 with TRBJ1-3; D unresolved. V was cut by 0 bases and J by 4 bases, with 7 bases left in between. The germline CDR1 and CDR2 sequences are GTSNPN and SVGIG (reference sequence). The CDR3 covers 13 residues.

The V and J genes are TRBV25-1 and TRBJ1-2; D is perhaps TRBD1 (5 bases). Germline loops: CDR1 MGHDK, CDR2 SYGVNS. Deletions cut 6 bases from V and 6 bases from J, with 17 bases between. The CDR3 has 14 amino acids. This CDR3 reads CASSPAGGEHGYTF. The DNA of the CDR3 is TGTGCCAGCAGCCCCGCGGGAGGGGAGCATGGCTACACCTTC.

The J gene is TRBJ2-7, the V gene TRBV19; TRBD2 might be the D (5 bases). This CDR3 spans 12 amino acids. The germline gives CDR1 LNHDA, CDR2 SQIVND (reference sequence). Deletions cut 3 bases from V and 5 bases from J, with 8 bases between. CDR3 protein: CASSIPGNEQYF. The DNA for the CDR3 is TGTGCCAGTAGTATCCCCGGGAACGAGCAGTACTTC. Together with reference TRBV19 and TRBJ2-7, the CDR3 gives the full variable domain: DGGITQSPKYLFRKEGQNVTLSCEQNLNHDAMYWYRQDPGQGLRLIYYSQIVNDFQKGDIAEGYSVSREKKESFPLTVTSAQKNPTAFYLCASSIPGNEQYFGPGTRLTVT.

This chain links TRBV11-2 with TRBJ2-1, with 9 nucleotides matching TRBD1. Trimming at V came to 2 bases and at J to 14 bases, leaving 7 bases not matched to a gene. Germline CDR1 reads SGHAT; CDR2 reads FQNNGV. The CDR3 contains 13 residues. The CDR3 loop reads CASSLLEGQGEFF. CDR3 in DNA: TGTGCCAGCAGCTTATTAGAGGGACAGGGCGAGTTCTTC.

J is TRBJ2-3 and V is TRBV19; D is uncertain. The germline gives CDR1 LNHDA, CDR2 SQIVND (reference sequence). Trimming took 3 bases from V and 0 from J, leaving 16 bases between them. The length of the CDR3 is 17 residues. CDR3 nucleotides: TGTGCCAGTAGTATTTCAGGTCGGATTCCAAGCACAGATACGCAGTATTTT. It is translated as CASSISGRIPSTDTQYF.

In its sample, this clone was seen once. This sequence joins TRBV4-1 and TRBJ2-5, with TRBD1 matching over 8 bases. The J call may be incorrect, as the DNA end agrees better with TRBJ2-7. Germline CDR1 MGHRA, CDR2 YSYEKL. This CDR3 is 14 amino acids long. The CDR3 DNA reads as TGCGCCAGCAGCCACCCGGACAGGGATGGCGAGCAGTACTTC. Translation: CASSHPDRDGEQYF.

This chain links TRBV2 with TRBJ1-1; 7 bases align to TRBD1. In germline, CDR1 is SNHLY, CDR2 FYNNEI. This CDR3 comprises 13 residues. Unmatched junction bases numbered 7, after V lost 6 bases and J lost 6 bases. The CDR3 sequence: CASSADRDAEAFF. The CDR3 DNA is TGTGCCAGCAGCGCCGACAGGGACGCTGAAGCTTTCTTT.

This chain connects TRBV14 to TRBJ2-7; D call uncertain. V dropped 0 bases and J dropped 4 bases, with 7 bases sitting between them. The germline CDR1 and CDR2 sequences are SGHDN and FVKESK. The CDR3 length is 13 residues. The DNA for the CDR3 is TGTGCCAGCAGCCAAGAGGTCCGGTACGAGCAGTACTTC. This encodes CASSQEVRYEQYF.

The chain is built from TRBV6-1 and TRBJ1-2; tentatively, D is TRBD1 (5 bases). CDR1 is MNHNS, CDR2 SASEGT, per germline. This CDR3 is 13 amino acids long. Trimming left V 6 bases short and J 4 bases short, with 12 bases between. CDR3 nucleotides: TGTGCCAGCAGCCTAGGGGTAGGCTATGGCTACACCTTC. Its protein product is CASSLGVGYGYTF.

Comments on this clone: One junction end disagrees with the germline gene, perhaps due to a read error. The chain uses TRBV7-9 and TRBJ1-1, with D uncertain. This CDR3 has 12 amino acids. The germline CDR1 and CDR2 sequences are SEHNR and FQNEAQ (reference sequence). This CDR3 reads CSSSSEDGEAFF. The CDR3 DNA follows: TGTTCCAGCAGCTCGGAGGACGGAGAAGCTTTCTTT.

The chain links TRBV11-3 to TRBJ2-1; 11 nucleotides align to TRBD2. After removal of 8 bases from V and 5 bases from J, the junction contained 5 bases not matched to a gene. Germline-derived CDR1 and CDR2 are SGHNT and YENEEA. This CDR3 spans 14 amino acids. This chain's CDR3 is CASGGTSGHNEQFF. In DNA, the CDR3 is TGTGCCAGCGGCGGGACTAGCGGTCACAATGAGCAGTTCTTC.

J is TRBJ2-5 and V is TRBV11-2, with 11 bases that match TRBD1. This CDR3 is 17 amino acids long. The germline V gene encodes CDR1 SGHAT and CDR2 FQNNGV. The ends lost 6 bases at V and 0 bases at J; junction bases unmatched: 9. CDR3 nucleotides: TGTGCCAGCAGTTCTCAACGGGACAGGGGGTACCAAGAGACCCAGTACTTC. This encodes CASSSQRDRGYQETQYF.

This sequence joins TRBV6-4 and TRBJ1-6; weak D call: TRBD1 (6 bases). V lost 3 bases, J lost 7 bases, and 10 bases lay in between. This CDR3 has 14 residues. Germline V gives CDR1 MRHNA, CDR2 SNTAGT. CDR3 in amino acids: CASSEQGWNSPLHF. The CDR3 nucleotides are TGTGCCAGCAGTGAACAGGGTTGGAATTCACCCCTCCACTTT.

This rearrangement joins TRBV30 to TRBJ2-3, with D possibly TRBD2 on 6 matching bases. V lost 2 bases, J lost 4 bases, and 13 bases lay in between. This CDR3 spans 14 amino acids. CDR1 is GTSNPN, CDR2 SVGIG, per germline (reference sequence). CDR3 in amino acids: CAWSSASEADTQYF. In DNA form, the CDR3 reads TGTGCCTGGAGTTCGGCTAGCGAGGCAGATACGCAGTATTTT.

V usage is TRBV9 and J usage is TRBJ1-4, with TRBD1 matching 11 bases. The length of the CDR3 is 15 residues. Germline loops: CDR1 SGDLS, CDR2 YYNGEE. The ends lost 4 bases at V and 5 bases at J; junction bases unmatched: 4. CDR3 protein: CASSPWTGGNEKLFF. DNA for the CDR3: TGTGCCAGCAGCCCTTGGACAGGGGGCAATGAAAAACTGTTTTTT.

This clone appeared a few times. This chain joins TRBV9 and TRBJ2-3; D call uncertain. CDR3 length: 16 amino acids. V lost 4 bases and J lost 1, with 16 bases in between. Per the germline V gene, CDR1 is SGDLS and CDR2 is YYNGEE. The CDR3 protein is CASSPRGGGRTDTQYF. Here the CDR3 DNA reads TGTGCCAGCAGCCCCCGAGGCGGCGGCCGCACAGATACGCAGTATTTT.